This is a list of T cell receptor beta chains from one sample in a study of tumor and adjacent non-tumor tissue in lung cancer. MiXCR was run by TCRdb on the multiplex PCR reads, yielding one entry per CDR3 protein. The table has roughly 120,000 distinct CDR3 sequences, 60% to 70% seen once. Sequencing was carried out using distant non-tumor lung tissue. These receptors came from a man in his fifties or sixties with non-small cell lung cancer. Both conserved end residues are part of each CDR3. D genes are given only for firm matches. For some rows the clone size is stated as once, few or many, or as a class when expanded; others skip it.

TRBV29-1,NA,TRBJ2-1,NA,CSVEAFGPREQFF
TRBV5-1,NA,TRBJ1-5,NA,CAIKPGHSNQPQHF
TRBV29-1,NA,TRBJ1-5,many,CSVGDSRGQPQHF
TRBV11-2,NA,TRBJ2-2,NA,CARSCTGRPGELFF
TRBV20-1,NA,TRBJ2-2,few,CSASGGTDNTGELFF
TRBV29-1,TRBD1,TRBJ2-1,NA,CSVVWQGANHEQFF
TRBV4-1,NA,TRBJ2-3,NA,CASSHDPGTDTQYF
TRBV5-4,NA,TRBJ2-1,NA,CASSLEGTQMDNEQFF
TRBV6-2/TRBV6-3,NA,TRBJ1-2,NA,CASSYSGFLNYGYTF
TRBV20-1,TRBD2,TRBJ2-2,few,CSAAGLAGGNGELFF
TRBV10-3,TRBD1,TRBJ1-2,many,CAISGTGGYGYTF
TRBV6-1,NA,TRBJ1-2,NA,CASMGVDRTFLKGYGYTF
TRBV14,NA,TRBJ1-6,many,CASSQDLTFGSPLHF
TRBV6-6,TRBD1,TRBJ2-3,many,CASSPTGGKTDTQYF
TRBV4-2,TRBD2,TRBJ2-7,NA,CASSHRLAGDETGSYEQYF
TRBV28,NA,TRBJ1-5,NA,CVSQDSFNQPQHF